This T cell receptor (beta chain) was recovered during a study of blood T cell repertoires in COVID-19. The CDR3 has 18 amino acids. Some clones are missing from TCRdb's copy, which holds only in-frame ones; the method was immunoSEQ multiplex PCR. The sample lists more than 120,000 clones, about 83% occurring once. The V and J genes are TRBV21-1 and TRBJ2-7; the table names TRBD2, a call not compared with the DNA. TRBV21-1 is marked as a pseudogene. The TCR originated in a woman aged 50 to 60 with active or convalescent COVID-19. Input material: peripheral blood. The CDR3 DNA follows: TGTGCCAGCAGCAAAGAGGTCAATATACGGGAGTGTTGGTACGAGCAGTACTTC. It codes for CASSKEVNIRECWYEQYF.